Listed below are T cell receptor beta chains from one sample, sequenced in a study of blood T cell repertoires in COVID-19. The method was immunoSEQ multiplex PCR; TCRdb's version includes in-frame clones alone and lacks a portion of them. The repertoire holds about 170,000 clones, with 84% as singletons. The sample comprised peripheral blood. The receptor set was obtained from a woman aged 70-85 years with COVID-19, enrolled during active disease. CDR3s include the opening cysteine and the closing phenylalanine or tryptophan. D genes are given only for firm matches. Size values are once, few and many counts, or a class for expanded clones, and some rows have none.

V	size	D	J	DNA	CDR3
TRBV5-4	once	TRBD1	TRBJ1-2	TGTGCCAGCAGCAGTCAATCCGGGACAGGGGGCTACTATGGCTACACCTTC	CASSSQSGTGGYYGYTF
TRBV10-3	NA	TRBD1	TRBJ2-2	TGTGCCATCAGGGCCCCGGGACAGGGAAATACCGGGGAGCTGTTTTTT	CAIRAPGQGNTGELFF
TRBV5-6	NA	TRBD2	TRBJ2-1	TGTGCCAGCAGCTTGCCTAGCGGGATGTACAATGAGCAGTTCTTC	CASSLPSGMYNEQFF
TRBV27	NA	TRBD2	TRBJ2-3	TGTGCCAGCACAACTTTAGCGGGACCCCAAGATACGCAGTATTTT	CASTTLAGPQDTQYF
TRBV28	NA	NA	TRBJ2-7	TGTGCCAGCAGAAGCAACTCCTACGAGCAGTACTTC	CASRSNSYEQYF
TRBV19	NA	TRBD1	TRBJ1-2	TGTGCCAGTACCGACAGGGTAAGGAGCTATGGCTACACCTTC	CASTDRVRSYGYTF
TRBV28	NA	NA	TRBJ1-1	TGTGCCAGCAGTACCCGCGGCGTAGCTTTCTTT	CASSTRGVAFF
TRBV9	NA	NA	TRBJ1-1	TGTGCCAGCAGCCCTGTACAGGGAGCAAAAACTGAAGCTTTCTTT	CASSPVQGAKTEAFF
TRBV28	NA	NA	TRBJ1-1	TGTGCCAGCACCCTCCGCTTCGGCACTGAAGCTTTCTTT	CASTLRFGTEAFF
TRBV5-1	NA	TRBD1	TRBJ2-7	TGCGCCAGCAGGTGGGACAGTAACAACGAGCAGTACTTC	CASRWDSNNEQYF
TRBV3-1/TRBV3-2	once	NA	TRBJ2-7	TGTGCCAGCAGCCAAGATCTATGGTACGAGCAGTACTTC	CASSQDLWYEQYF
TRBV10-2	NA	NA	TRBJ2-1	TGCGCCAGCAGAACCCCTGGGAGAGATGAGCAGTTCTTC	CASRTPGRDEQFF
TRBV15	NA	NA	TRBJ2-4	TGTGCCACCAGCAGAGATAGGGGTAGGGGGAACATTCAGTACTTC	CATSRDRGRGNIQYF
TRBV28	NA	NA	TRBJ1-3	TGTGCCAGCAAGGAGGGGAACGCTGGAAACACCATATATTTT	CASKEGNAGNTIYF